These 28 T cell receptor beta chains were all obtained from the same sample, sequenced in a study of cytomegalovirus exposure and HLA in healthy donors. PCR used 60 Vbeta primers and 13 Jbeta primers. Sequenced by immunoSEQ multiplex PCR; TCRdb stores in-frame clones only, minus some. The sample lists some 160,000 clones, roughly 80% occurring once. Sequences were obtained from PBMCs. These receptors came from a male donor in good health and CMV-seronegative.

This chain joins TRBV19 and TRBJ1-2; D possibly corresponds to TRBD1 (5 bases). Germline CDR1 reads LNHDA; CDR2 reads SQIVND (reference sequence). Trimming stripped 5 bases from V and 4 bases from J, with 11 bases between. CDR3 length equals 13 residues. CDR3 amino acids: CASSFAGLYGYTF. The CDR3 DNA reads as TGTGCCAGTAGTTTCGCAGGGCTCTATGGCTACACCTTC.

The chain carries TRBV6-1 and TRBJ2-3; possible D gene TRBD2, 5 bases. The CDR3 covers 15 residues. V was cut by 0 bases and J by 2 bases, with 9 bases left in between. From germline, CDR1 is MNHNS and CDR2 SASEGT. The CDR3 DNA reads as TGTGCCAGCAGTGAAGCAACTAGAGCCACAGATACGCAGTATTTT. Translated: CASSEATRATDTQYF.

The genes are TRBV14 and TRBJ2-1; 9 nucleotides agree with TRBD2. Germline CDR1 SGHDN, CDR2 FVKESK. With V trimmed by 4 bases and J by 1 base, 2 bases remained unmatched. The CDR3 length is 15 residues. The CDR3 sequence is CASSLLAGSYNEQFF. CDR3 nucleotide sequence: TGTGCCAGCAGCCTCCTAGCGGGATCCTACAATGAGCAGTTCTTC.

In its sample, this clone was seen once. The rearrangement uses TRBV4-1 and TRBJ2-1; a weak D match, TRBD2 (6 bases). CDR3 length: 17 amino acids. Germline V gene data show CDR1 as MGHRA and CDR2 as YSYEKL. Trimming removed 3 bases at V and 5 bases at J, with 20 bases between. The CDR3 loop is CASSHQSITSSDNEQFF. For the CDR3, the DNA is TGCGCCAGCAGCCACCAAAGCATTACTAGCTCTGACAATGAGCAGTTCTTC.

The chain is built from TRBV9 and TRBJ1-2; possibly TRBD1 for D (5 bases). Between the trimmed V and J ends, which lost 0 bases and 5 bases, there was a span of 11 bases. Germline V gene lookup returns CDR1 SGDLS and CDR2 YYNGEE. The CDR3 has 14 amino acids. The CDR3 loop reads CASSVALTAYGYTF. For the CDR3, the DNA is TGTGCCAGCAGCGTAGCTCTGACAGCTTATGGCTACACCTTC.

CDR3 bases: TGTGCCAGCAGCCCTAGACTAGCGGGAGGTCTTGGTACTGATACGCAGTATTTT. Translated, it gives CASSPRLAGGLGTDTQYF. The V and J genes are TRBV7-9 and TRBJ2-3; 13 nucleotides match TRBD2. The V gene's germline CDR1 is SEHNR and CDR2 FQNEAQ (reference sequence). With 5 bases clipped from V and 6 bases from J, the junction kept 14 bases outside the gene matches. CDR3 length equals 18 residues.

This clone was detected only a few times. The chain is built from TRBV19 and TRBJ2-7, with a weak D call TRBD2 (7 bases). The germline CDR1 and CDR2 sequences are LNHDA and SQIVND (reference sequence). This CDR3 region has 12 residues. V lost 3 bases and J lost 6, with 9 bases in between. The CDR3 reads CASSMGGAEQYF. The CDR3 region has the DNA TGTGCCAGTAGTATGGGGGGGGCCGAGCAGTACTTC. The full variable domain, completed using reference TRBV19 and TRBJ2-7, is DGGITQSPKYLFRKEGQNVTLSCEQNLNHDAMYWYRQDPGQGLRLIYYSQIVNDFQKGDIAEGYSVSREKKESFPLTVTSAQKNPTAFYLCASSMGGAEQYFGPGTRLTVT.

The J gene is TRBJ2-4, the V gene TRBV7-9; TRBD2 matches at 7 bases. V trimming: 5 bases; J trimming: 8 bases; junction bases outside the gene matches: 6. This CDR3 has 13 residues. CDR1 SEHNR and CDR2 FQNEAQ come from the germline V gene (reference sequence). Here the CDR3 reads CASSQDGGDIQYF. CDR3 DNA: TGTGCCAGCAGCCAGGATGGGGGGGACATTCAGTACTTC.

This clone showed up just a few times. The chain carries TRBV7-8 and TRBJ2-7; D not certain. The V gene's germline CDR1 is SGHVS and CDR2 FQNEAQ. This CDR3 spans 12 amino acids. Between the trimmed V and J ends, which lost 5 bases and 7 bases, there was a span of 12 bases. The CDR3 coding sequence is TGTGCCAGCAGCCATGGAGTAGTGGAGCAGTACTTC. Its protein is CASSHGVVEQYF.

This clone was picked up a small number of times. The chain is built from TRBV27 and TRBJ2-7, with a tentative D call TRBD2 (7 bases). Looked up from germline, CDR1 is MNHEY and CDR2 is SMNVEV (reference sequence). V lost 8 bases to trimming and J lost 7 bases, with 24 bases between them. The CDR3 consists of 15 residues. The CDR3 loop is CASCRRGGRGWEQYF. The CDR3 DNA reads as TGTGCCAGCTGCCGAAGGGGGGGCCGGGGTTGGGAGCAGTACTTC.

V and J are TRBV2 and TRBJ2-7; 11 nucleotides match TRBD1. Germline assignment: CDR1 SNHLY and CDR2 FYNNEI. J lost 3 bases, V lost 2 bases, and 3 bases had no gene match. The CDR3 contains 15 residues. In nucleotides, the CDR3 is TGTGCCAGCAGTGAATTTGGGACAGGGGGCTACGAGCAGTACTTC. Translating gives CASSEFGTGGYEQYF.

The V call is TRBV5-6, the J call TRBJ1-2, with TRBD1 matching 10 bases. The V gene end was trimmed by 2 bases and the J gene end by 2 bases; junction bases not matched to a gene: 9. CDR3 length: 17 residues. Germline assignment: CDR1 SGHDT and CDR2 YYEEEE. CDR3: CASSLLSTGGANYGYTF. The CDR3 nucleotides are TGTGCCAGCAGCTTACTCTCGACAGGGGGCGCGAACTATGGCTACACCTTC.

The chain combines TRBV11-3 with TRBJ2-1, with 7 positions matching TRBD2. CDR1 is SGHNT, CDR2 YENEEA, per germline. V trimming: 4 bases; J trimming: 8 bases; junction bases outside the gene matches: 8. CDR3 length equals 14 residues. The CDR3 nucleotides read TGTGCCAGCAGCTCTCGCGGGGGAGGCGATGAGCAGTTCTTC. Its protein product is CASSSRGGGDEQFF.

This clone was observed once. The chain has TRBV2 and TRBJ1-2, with TRBD1 matching 8 bases. The length of the CDR3 is 14 residues. Trimming removed 7 bases from V and 4 bases from J; junction bases left unmatched: 8. The V gene's germline CDR1 is SNHLY and CDR2 FYNNEI. CDR3 in amino acids: CASTEQGVGYGYTF. CDR3 DNA: TGTGCCAGCACCGAACAGGGGGTCGGCTATGGCTACACCTTC.

The chain combines TRBV18 with TRBJ1-1; 11 bases align to TRBD1. Per the germline V gene, CDR1 is KGHSH and CDR2 is LQKENI. The CDR3 contains 14 residues. V shed 6 bases, J shed 5 bases, and the junction held 5 bases outside the gene matches. The CDR3 DNA follows: TGTGCCAGCTCCCAGGACAGGGGGCTGACTGAAGCTTTCTTT. It codes for CASSQDRGLTEAFF.

Concerning this clone itself: This same CDR3 is encoded by further DNA sequences in the sample. The chain has TRBV5-6 and TRBJ1-1; D unclear. This CDR3 has 12 amino acids. Germline CDR1 and CDR2: SGHDT and YYEEEE. Between the trimmed V and J ends, which lost 1 base and 5 bases, there was a span of 6 bases. The CDR3 DNA reads TGTGCCAGCAGCTTGCGAGGGACTGAAGCTTTCTTT. It specifies CASSLRGTEAFF.

The chain employs TRBV28 and TRBJ1-4, with D tentatively TRBD1 (6 bases). This CDR3 has 14 residues. V was clipped by 4 bases and J by 5 bases, with 11 bases between them. Per the germline V gene, CDR1 is MDHEN and CDR2 is SYDVKM. The CDR3 spells CASSSLTGNEKLFF. The CDR3 DNA is TGTGCCAGCAGTTCTCTGACAGGCAATGAAAAACTGTTTTTT.

This clone appeared once. CDR3 region: CASSQDREKLFF. The CDR3 DNA follows: TGTGCCAGCAGTCAGGACAGGGAAAAACTGTTTTTT. This chain joins TRBV6-5 and TRBJ1-4; TRBD1 matches 7 bases. V shed 5 bases, J shed 8 bases, and the junction held 2 bases outside the gene matches. There are 12 residues in the CDR3. Germline V gene lookup returns CDR1 MNHEY and CDR2 SVGAGI.

The chain joins TRBV4-3 to TRBJ2-7; D uncertain. The V gene lost 0 bases and the J gene lost 3 bases, with 6 bases spanning the gap. The CDR3 has 13 residues. From germline, CDR1 is LGHNA and CDR2 YSLEER. CDR3 in DNA: TGCGCCAGCAGCCAAGAAATTCACTACGAGCAGTACTTC. Its protein is CASSQEIHYEQYF.

In this sample, this clone turned up a few times. The chain uses TRBV5-4 and TRBJ2-3, with 7 bases fitting TRBD2. The length of the CDR3 is 17 residues. CDR1 is SGHNT, CDR2 YYREEE, per germline (reference sequence). J lost 2 bases, V lost 1 base, and 10 bases had no gene match. Here the CDR3 DNA reads TGTGCCAGCAGCTTGAAATACACTAGCGCATACACAGATACGCAGTATTTT. It yields the protein CASSLKYTSAYTDTQYF.

The chain carries TRBV18 and TRBJ1-1, with TRBD1 identical over 9 bases. The V and J ends lost 4 bases and 7 bases, in that order; junction bases with no gene match: 16. CDR3 size: 17 residues. The V gene's germline CDR1 is KGHSH and CDR2 LQKENI. This CDR3 is CASSLQANGQGFGEAFF. The CDR3 DNA is TGTGCCAGCTCACTTCAAGCAAACGGACAGGGGTTCGGTGAAGCTTTCTTT.

The CDR3 here is CASSPPPGNTEAFF. CDR3 nucleotide sequence: TGTGCCAGCAGCCCCCCCCCAGGGAACACTGAAGCTTTCTTT. V is TRBV9 and J is TRBJ1-1; no definite D call. V dropped 4 bases and J dropped 1 base, with 11 bases sitting between them. Germline loops: CDR1 SGDLS, CDR2 YYNGEE. CDR3 length: 14 residues.

This rearrangement joins TRBV5-1 to TRBJ1-2; D is unclear. Germline lookup yields CDR1 SGHRS and CDR2 YFSETQ. This CDR3 comprises 11 residues. Trimming took off 5 bases at V and 8 bases at J, with 10 bases between the two ends. In DNA, the CDR3 is TGCGCCAGCAGAGGAGATCGCGGCTACACCTTC. This sequence encodes CASRGDRGYTF. The full variable domain, with the rest looked up from reference TRBV5-1 and TRBJ1-2, is KAGVTQTPRYLIKTRGQQVTLSCSPISGHRSVSWYQQTPGQGLQFLFEYFSETQRNKGNFPGRFSGRQFSNSRSEMNVSTLELGDSALYLCASRGDRGYTFGSGTRLTVV.

This chain joins TRBV7-9 and TRBJ2-2, with a weak D call TRBD2 (6 bases). Trimming removed 5 bases from V and 4 bases from J, with 17 bases in between. This CDR3 has 16 residues. Germline V gene lookup returns CDR1 SEHNR and CDR2 FQNEAQ (reference sequence). This CDR3 is CASSDRNSGGTGELFF. CDR3 nucleotides: TGTGCCAGCAGCGACCGAAACTCCGGGGGCACCGGGGAGCTGTTTTTT.

This clone was seen a handful of times. CDR3 nucleotides: TGTGCCAGCAGTTTAGCGGGACTAGCGGGAGGGCGAGGGTACAATGAGCAGTTCTTC. It encodes CASSLAGLAGGRGYNEQFF. V and J are TRBV27 and TRBJ2-1, with 16 bases that match TRBD2. Germline V gene sequence: CDR1 MNHEY, CDR2 SMNVEV (reference sequence). J gave up 4 bases and V 2 bases, and 8 bases lay outside the gene matches. The CDR3 contains 19 residues.

This CDR3 is CASSFGTSSYNEQFF. CDR3 in DNA: TGTGCCAGCAGTTTTGGGACTAGCTCCTACAATGAGCAGTTCTTC. This chain uses TRBV27 with TRBJ2-1, with 8 bases lining up with TRBD2. J gave up 0 bases and V 3 bases, and 1 base lay outside the gene matches. Germline V gene sequence: CDR1 MNHEY, CDR2 SMNVEV (reference sequence). The CDR3 sequence is 15 residues long.

The rearrangement links TRBV9 to TRBJ2-3; 8 nucleotides agree with TRBD2. Germline V gene data show CDR1 as SGDLS and CDR2 as YYNGEE. The CDR3 sequence is 15 residues long. The V and J ends lost 4 bases and 3 bases, in that order; junction bases with no gene match: 7. CDR3 DNA: TGTGCCAGCAGCCCGGGGGGGGCAGGTACAGATACGCAGTATTTT. As protein: CASSPGGAGTDTQYF. Together with reference TRBV9 and TRBJ2-3, the CDR3 gives the full variable domain: DSGVTQTPKHLITATGQRVTLRCSPRSGDLSVYWYQQSLDQGLQFLIQYYNGEERAKGNILERFSAQQFPDLHSELNLSSLELGDSALYFCASSPGGAGTDTQYFGPGTRLTVL.

Note on this clone: At one end, the junction sequence differs from germline, possibly due to a read error. This rearrangement joins TRBV27 to TRBJ1-2; D is uncertain. This CDR3 region has 12 residues. Per the germline V gene, CDR1 is MNHEY and CDR2 is SMNVEV (reference sequence). The CDR3 loop is CASSPGPPPRDF. DNA of the CDR3: TGTGCCAGCAGCCCGGGTCCTCCACCCCGAGACTTC.